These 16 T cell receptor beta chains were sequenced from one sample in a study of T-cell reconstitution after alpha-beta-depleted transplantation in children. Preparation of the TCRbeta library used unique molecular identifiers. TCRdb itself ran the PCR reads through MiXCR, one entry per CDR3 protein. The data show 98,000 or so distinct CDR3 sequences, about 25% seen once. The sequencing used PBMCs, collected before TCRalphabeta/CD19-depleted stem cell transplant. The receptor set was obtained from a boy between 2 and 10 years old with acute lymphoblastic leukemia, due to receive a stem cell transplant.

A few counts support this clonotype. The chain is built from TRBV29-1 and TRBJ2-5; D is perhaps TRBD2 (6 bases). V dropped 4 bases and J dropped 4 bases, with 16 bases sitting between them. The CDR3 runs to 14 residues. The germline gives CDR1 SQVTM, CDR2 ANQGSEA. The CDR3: CSVAGGGAGETQYF. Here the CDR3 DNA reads TGCAGCGTTGCGGGCGGAGGGGCTGGAGAGACCCAGTACTTC. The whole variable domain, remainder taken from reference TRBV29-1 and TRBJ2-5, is SAVISQKPSRDICQRGTSLTIQCQVDSQVTMMFWYRQQPGQSLTLIATANQGSEATYESGFVIDKFPISRPNLTFSTLTVSNMSPEDSSIYLCSVAGGGAGETQYFGPGTRLLVL.

CDR3 bases: TGTGCCACCAGCAGATATCATACAGGGATCGCCGGGGAGCTGTTTTTT. Amino acids: CATSRYHTGIAGELFF. This chain connects TRBV15 to TRBJ2-2, with a possible D match to TRBD1 (6 bases). Trimming took 2 bases from V and 6 from J, leaving 16 bases between them. The CDR3 consists of 16 residues. Germline CDR1 and CDR2: LNHNV and YYDKDF (reference sequence).

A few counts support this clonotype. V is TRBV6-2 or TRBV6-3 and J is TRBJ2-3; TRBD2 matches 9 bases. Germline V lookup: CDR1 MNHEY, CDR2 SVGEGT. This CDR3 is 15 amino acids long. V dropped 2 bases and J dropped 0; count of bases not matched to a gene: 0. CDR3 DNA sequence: TGTGCCAGCAGTTACACTAGCGGGAGCACAGATACGCAGTATTTT. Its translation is CASSYTSGSTDTQYF.

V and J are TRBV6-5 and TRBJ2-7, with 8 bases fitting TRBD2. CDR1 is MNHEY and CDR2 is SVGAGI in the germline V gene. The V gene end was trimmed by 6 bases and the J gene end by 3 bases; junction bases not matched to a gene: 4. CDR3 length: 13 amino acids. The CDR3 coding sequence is TGTGCCAGCAGCTTAGCGGGAATCTACGAGCAGTACTTC. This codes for CASSLAGIYEQYF.

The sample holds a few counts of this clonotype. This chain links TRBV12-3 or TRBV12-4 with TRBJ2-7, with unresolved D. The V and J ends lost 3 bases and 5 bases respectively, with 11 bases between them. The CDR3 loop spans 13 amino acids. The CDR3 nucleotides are TGTGCCAGCAGTTTTACCAGTCCCGACGAGCAGTACTTC. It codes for CASSFTSPDEQYF.

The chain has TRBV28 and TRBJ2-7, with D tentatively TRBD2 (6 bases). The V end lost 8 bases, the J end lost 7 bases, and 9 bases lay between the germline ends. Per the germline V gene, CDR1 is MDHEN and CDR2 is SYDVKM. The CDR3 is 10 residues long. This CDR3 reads CASGGREQYF. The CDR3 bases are TGTGCCAGCGGGGGGAGGGAGCAGTACTTC.

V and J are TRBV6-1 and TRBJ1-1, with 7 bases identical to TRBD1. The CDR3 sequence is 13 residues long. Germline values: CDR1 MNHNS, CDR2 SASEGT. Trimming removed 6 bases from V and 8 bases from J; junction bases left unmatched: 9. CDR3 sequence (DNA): TGTGCCAGCAGCGCGGGACAGATAACAGAAGCTTTCTTT. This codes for CASSAGQITEAFF.

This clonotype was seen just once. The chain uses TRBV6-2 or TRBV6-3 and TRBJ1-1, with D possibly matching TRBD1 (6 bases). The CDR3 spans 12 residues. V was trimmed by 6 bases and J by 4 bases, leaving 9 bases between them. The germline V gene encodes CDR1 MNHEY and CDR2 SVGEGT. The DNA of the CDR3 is TGTGCCAGCAGGAGACAGGCCACTGAAGCTTTCTTT. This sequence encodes CASRRQATEAFF.

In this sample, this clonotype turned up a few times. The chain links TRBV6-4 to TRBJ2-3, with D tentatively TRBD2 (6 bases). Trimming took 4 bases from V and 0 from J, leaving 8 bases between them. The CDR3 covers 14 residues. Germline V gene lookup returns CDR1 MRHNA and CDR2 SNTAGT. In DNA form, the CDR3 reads TGTGCCAGCAGTGCCGGGACTAGCACAGATACGCAGTATTTT. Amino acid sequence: CASSAGTSTDTQYF.

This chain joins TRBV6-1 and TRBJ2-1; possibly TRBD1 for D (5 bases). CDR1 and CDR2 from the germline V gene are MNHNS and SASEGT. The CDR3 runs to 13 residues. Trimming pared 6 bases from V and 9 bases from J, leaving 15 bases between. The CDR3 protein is CASSLAQQGEQFF. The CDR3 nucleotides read TGTGCCAGCAGCCTGGCCCAGCAGGGTGAGCAGTTCTTC.

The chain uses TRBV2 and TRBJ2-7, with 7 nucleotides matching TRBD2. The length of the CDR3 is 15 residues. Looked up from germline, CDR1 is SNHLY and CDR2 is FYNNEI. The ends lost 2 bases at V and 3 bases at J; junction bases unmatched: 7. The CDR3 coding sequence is TGTGCCAGCAGTGAATATGGGGGAGGGAGCTACGAGCAGTACTTC. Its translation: CASSEYGGGSYEQYF.

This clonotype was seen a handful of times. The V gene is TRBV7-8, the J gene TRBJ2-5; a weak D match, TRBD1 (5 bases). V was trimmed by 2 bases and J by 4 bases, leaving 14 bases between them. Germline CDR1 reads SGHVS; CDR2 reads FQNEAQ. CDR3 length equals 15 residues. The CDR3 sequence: CASSLRQGVRETQYF. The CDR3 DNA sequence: TGTGCCAGCAGCTTACGGCAGGGTGTGAGAGAGACCCAGTACTTC.

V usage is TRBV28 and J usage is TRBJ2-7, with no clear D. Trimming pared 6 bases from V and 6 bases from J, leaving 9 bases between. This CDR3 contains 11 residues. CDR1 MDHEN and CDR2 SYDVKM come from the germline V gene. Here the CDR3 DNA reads TGTGCCAGCAGGAAGGGTGGCGAGCAGTACTTC. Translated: CASRKGGEQYF.

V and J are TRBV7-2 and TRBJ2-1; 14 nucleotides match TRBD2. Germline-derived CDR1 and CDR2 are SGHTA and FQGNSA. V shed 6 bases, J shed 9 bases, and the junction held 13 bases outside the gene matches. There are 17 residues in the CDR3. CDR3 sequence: CASSRQPGLAGAAEQFF. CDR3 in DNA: TGTGCCAGCAGTCGACAACCGGGACTAGCGGGAGCGGCTGAGCAGTTCTTC.

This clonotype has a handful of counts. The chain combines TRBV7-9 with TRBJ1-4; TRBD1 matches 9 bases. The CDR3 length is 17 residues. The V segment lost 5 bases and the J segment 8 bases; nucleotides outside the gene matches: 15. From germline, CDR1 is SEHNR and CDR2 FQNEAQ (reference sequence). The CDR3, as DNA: TGTGCCAGCAGCCCCGAAGTCCGGGACAGGGATGGAGAAAAACTGTTTTTT. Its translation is CASSPEVRDRDGEKLFF.

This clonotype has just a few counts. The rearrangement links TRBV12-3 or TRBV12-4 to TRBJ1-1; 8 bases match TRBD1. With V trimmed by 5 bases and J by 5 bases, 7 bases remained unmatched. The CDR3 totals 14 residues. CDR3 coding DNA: TGTGCCAGCAGTGGACAGGGAGGATTTACTGAAGCTTTCTTT. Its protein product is CASSGQGGFTEAFF.